This TCR beta chain is from a study of CD8+ T cells in alopecia areata (dated by TCRdb to the late 2010s). For context, the study as a whole: The treated patients took part in an open-label pilot trial in which moderate-to-severe alopecia areata was treated with oral tofacitinib at 5 to 10 mg twice daily. The RNA source kit depended on sample type: the PAXgene miRNA kit for fixed scalp, the miRNeasy kit for PBMCs, and the RNeasy kit for mouse skin. Clonality in the scalp was compared among normal scalp (n=4), patchy alopecia areata scalp (n=8), and alopecia totalis/universalis scalp (n=8). The study used high-throughput TCRbeta sequencing to examine T cell clonal expansion in alopecia areata, in both the C3H/HeJ mouse model and human patients. immunoSEQ multiplex PCR using 35 Vbeta forward primers and 13 Jbeta reverse primers was used to amplify TCRbeta CDR3 regions. Tofacitinib was administered for 6 to 18 months, and 6 months of follow-up off drug were then conducted to assess delayed response and recurrence. Scalp tissue and sorted CD4+ and CD8+ peripheral blood T cells from patchy and totalis/universalis alopecia areata patients and from healthy controls were covered by human TCRbeta sequencing. For the treated patients, the SALT score, which quantifies what percentage of scalp surface area is affected, served as the measure of disease severity. Patients on tofacitinib were biopsied at baseline and after 4 and 24 weeks of treatment, and several of the patients also had a later scalp biopsy.

Per the publication, the time point label means: around 28 days on oral tofacitinib. The label giving this sample's treatment or condition can be read as: oral pan-JAK inhibitor, 5-10 mg twice daily. Lesional scalp punch biopsies and peripheral blood were collected from alopecia areata patients. PBMCs were isolated by density centrifugation and stained for CD3, CD4 and CD8, after which CD4+ and CD8+ T cells were sorted on a FACSAria. Study-level results and caveats: Many expanded lesional clones were found to persist in scalp and blood during tofacitinib treatment, and relapse after treatment cessation may be partly explained by this persistence. Higher clonality and more expanded CD8+ clones were observed in lesional scalp than in normal scalp, particularly in alopecia totalis/universalis, a finding suggestive of antigenic drive. Because the treated cohort was small and had only one nonresponder, larger studies are needed to examine links between baseline CD8+ expansion and response. Scalp clonality and the number of expanded CD8+ clones among the top 100 scalp clones were significantly decreased by tofacitinib. Resident alphabeta T cells in normal human skin are also sequenced, complicating scalp TCR repertoire analysis, unlike mouse skin dominated by gammadelta T cells. TCR sequences shared between patients were less clear than in mice, possibly partly because of HLA diversity in the patient population.

On this clone itself: This receptor's antigen is unknown. Per-base quality was not reported, and no clone a single base away is much larger than it.

Library preparation used the immunoSEQ multiplex PCR assay. RNA was extracted from all samples and reverse transcribed into cDNA as template for TCR sequencing. First-strand cDNA was synthesized with SuperScript III using a 2:1 mix of oligo-dT and random hexamers. A synthetic immune receptor repertoire was used to gauge amplification bias, and whatever bias remained was removed computationally. Processing in the source paper ran as follows. Raw reads were preprocessed to remove errors, and CDR3 was defined by IMGT conventions from the conserved cysteine to phenylalanine. To get clonality, Shannon entropy was normalized by log2 of the number of productive unique TCRs and the result was subtracted from 1. CD4 or CD8 identity of scalp clones was inferred by cross-referencing scalp TCRbeta sequences with sorted blood CD4 and CD8 repertoires. This immuneACCESS table, as held by TCRdb, lists in-frame sequences with V and J called but not all clones. Of the missing ones, under half trace to an unresolved V gene in checked studies; the others have no known cause. The D gene and trimming were derived from the DNA, and the V and J assignments and clone size from that table. This sample lists around 120,000 clones; more than 40% were detected once. Of the sample, roughly 0.5% falls within the top ten clones.

The sequence was obtained from a human donor with alopecia areata. Sequencing used CD4+ T cells sorted from blood, obtained at week 4, from a patient treated with tofacitinib.

DNA sequence: TGTGCCAGCAGCGCCCAGACAGGGGCCACTGAAGCTTTCTTT. It encodes CASSAQTGATEAFF. This chain is built from TRBV7-2 and TRBJ1-1, and TRBD1 matches 8 of the central bases. From the cysteine up to the phenylalanine, the CDR3 has a length of 14 residues. Just the 42-base CDR3 DNA is kept, in frame starting at base 1. As encoded in the germline V gene, CDR1 is SGHTA while CDR2 is FQGNSA. For this chain, trimming is 5 bases at the V end and 4 bases at the J end, and the number of junction bases without a gene match is 6.